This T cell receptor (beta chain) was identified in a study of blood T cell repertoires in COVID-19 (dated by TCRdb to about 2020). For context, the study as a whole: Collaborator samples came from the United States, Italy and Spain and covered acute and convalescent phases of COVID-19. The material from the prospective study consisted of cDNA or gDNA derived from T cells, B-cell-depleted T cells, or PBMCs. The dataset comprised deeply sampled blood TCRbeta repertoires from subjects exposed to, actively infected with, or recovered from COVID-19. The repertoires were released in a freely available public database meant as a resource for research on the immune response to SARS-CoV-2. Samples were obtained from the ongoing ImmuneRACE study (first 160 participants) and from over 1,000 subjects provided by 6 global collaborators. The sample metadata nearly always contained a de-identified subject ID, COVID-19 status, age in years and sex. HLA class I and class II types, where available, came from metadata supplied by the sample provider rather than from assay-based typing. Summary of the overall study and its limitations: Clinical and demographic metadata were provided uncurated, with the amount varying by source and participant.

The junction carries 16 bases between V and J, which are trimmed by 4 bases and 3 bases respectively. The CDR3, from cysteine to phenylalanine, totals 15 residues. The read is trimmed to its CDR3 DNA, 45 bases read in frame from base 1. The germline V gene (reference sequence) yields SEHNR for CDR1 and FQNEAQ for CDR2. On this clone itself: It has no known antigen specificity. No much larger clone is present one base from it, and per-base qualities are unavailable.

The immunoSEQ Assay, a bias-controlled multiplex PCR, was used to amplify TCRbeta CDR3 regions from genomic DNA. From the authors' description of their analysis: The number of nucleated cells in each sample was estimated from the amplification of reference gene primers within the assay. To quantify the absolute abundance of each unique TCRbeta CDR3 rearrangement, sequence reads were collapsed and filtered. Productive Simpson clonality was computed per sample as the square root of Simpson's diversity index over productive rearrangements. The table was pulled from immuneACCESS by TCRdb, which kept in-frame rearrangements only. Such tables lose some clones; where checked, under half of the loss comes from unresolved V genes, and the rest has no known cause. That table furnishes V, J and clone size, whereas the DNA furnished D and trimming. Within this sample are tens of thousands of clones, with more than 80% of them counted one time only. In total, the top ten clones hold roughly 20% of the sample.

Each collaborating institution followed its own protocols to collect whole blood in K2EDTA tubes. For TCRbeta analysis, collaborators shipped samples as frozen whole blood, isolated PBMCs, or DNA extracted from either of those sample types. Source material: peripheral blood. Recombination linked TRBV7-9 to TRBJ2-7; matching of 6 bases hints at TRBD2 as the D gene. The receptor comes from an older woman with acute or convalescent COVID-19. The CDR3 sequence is CASSSAGKRNYEQYF. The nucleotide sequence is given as TGTGCCAGCAGCTCCGCGGGAAAGCGGAACTACGAGCAGTACTTC.